This TCR beta chain was sequenced during a study of vaccination effects on CD4 cells after COVID-19 (dated by TCRdb to between 2021 and 2024). About the investigation overall: Each participant got two doses of an mRNA SARS-CoV-2 vaccine, either BNT162b2 or mRNA-1273. SARS-CoV-2 spike-specific CD4+ TCR repertoires from before and after mRNA vaccination were compared in COVID-19 convalescent patients and in infection-naive vaccine recipients. Cultures from other donors in the study were sequenced using the Oncomine TCR Beta short-read assay on an Illumina iSeq 100. A total of 9 to 11 COVID-19 convalescent patients and a handful of SARS-CoV-2-naive healthy vaccine recipients were included in the full study.

Library preparation employed the immunoSEQ multiplex PCR assay. DNA from the CD4+ T cells that had been cultured and isolated underwent TCR beta CDR3 sequencing. The study's processing was this. Non-productive TCR sequences were removed and reads were trimmed to the CDR3 region, keeping CDR3s of at least 7 amino acids. The MANAFEST web app was used to pick out antigen-specific clonotypes by comparing their expansion in peptide wells with that in reference cultures. For clones to be considered positive, expansion at FDR<0.05 versus reference and all other wells, an odds ratio above 5, and a frequency above 0.1% in two replicate wells were required. Cross-reactive clonotypes were defined as significantly expanded in SARS-CoV-2 spike wells and in at least one common cold coronavirus spike condition. Levenshtein distance calculated with the stringdist R package was used to assess CDR3 similarity, and unrooted trees were constructed with ape in R 3.6.1. What TCRdb holds here is the immuneACCESS table cut down to in-frame rearrangements. Part of the clones is not present; checked against another copy, under half of the missing clones reflect an unresolved V gene, and the others are unexplained. That table supplies the V and J calls and clone size; D and trimming were determined from the DNA. For this sample there are 30,000 to 40,000 clones; approximately 73% appear just once. 27% of the sample comes from the top ten.

The ViraFEST assay stimulated PBMC with viral peptide pools and then used TCR sequencing to identify antigen-specific CD4+ T cell clonotypes by expansion. After about 10 days of culture, CD4+ T cells were isolated with the EasySep CD4+ T cell isolation kit. Negative nucleocapsid antibody results before and after vaccination confirmed that the healthy vaccine recipients had no prior SARS-CoV-2 infection. Approximately 2 million PBMC per well were cultured in IMDM with around 5% human AB serum, 10 IU/ml IL-2 and gentamicin, plus 10 ug/ml peptides. Half of the culture medium was replaced with fresh IL-2-containing medium on days 3 and 7. Each peptide stimulation condition was cultured in triplicate wells unless otherwise noted. PBMC were separated from whole blood using Ficoll-Paque Plus gradient centrifugation and were then either cryopreserved at -140C or used fresh. Overlapping peptide pools spanned the spike proteins of SARS-CoV-2 and the common cold coronaviruses HCoV-NL63, HCoV-OC43 and HCoV-229E. The QIAamp micro DNA kit was used to extract genomic DNA from the cultured CD4+ T cells.

V loses 0 bases at its end and J loses 6 bases; junction bases beyond the gene matches: 13. From the cysteine up to the phenylalanine, the CDR3 has a length of 19 residues. The kept DNA is CDR3 alone, 57 bases in frame from the first base. CDR1 and CDR2, per the germline V gene, are LGHNA and YNFKEQ. Overall study outcomes, separate from this receptor: The study was limited by a small number of convalescent patients, and early post-infection timepoints were lacking. Marked clonal contraction was observed in both infection-induced and vaccine-induced clones at late post-vaccination timepoints, consistent with waning T cell responses. Among healthy vaccine recipients, nearly all vaccine-induced clones were SARS-CoV-2 mono-reactive, and just 1 of 255 was cross-reactive with common cold coronaviruses.

A note on this clone: Which antigen it targets is not known. Nothing much larger sits one base from this clone, and base qualities are not available.

This material consisted of CD4+ T cells from PBMCs cultured with HCoV-OC43 spike peptides, taken before COVID-19 vaccination. What this sample's cell subset or site label stands for: HCoV-OC43 spike overlapping peptide pool stimulation. Recombination connected TRBV4-2 to TRBJ2-1; 11 central nucleotides agree with TRBD2. This receptor was obtained from a human donor who received a COVID-19 vaccine. CDR3 reads: CASSQDVTSGGGRSNEQFF. The DNA sequence is given as TGTGCCAGCAGCCAAGATGTTACTAGCGGGGGTGGTAGGTCCAATGAGCAGTTCTTC.